A selection of T cell receptor beta chains follows, all from one sample in a study of regulatory T cells in long-lasting Graves disease. TCRdb recomputed calls from the multiplex PCR reads with MiXCR, one row per CDR3 protein. The table records 350,000 to 500,000 distinct CDR3 sequences, over 20% of them present only once. The material was peripheral blood mononuclear cells (PBMCs), obtained when the disease was refractory, from a patient treated with antithyroid drugs. These receptors all stem from a female donor with Graves disease. Each CDR3 is given with its conserved first and last residue. Each record gives: CDR3 DNA, CDR3 protein, V gene, D gene, clone size, J gene. D genes are given only for firm matches. Only part of the rows carry a size: once, few, many, or a class if the clone is expanded.

TGTGCCAGCAGTCAGCAGAACCAAGAGACCCAGTACTTC CASSQQNQETQYF TRBV27 - many TRBJ2-5
TGTGCCAGCAGTTCCTCGGGACAGGGCACTGAAGCTTTCTTT CASSSSGQGTEAFF TRBV28 TRBD1 many TRBJ1-1
TGTGCCAGCAGCAAATACCCCGGGGCCGAAGGTGGAAACACCATATATTTT CASSKYPGAEGGNTIYF TRBV9 - - TRBJ1-3
TGTGCCAGCAGCCAAGACGCTAGCGGGATGTACAATGAGCAGTTCTTC CASSQDASGMYNEQFF TRBV3-1 TRBD2 - TRBJ2-1
TGTGCCAGCAGTTCGCTCACCTCCGGGGCAGATAATGAAAAACTGTTTTTT CASSSLTSGADNEKLFF TRBV6-5 - few TRBJ1-4
TGTGCCAGCAGCCAAGTTTATCCCCCCTACGAGCAGTACTTC CASSQVYPPYEQYF TRBV14 - - TRBJ2-7
TGTGCCAGCAGTCTCTCGACACCGAACTATGGCTACACCTTC CASSLSTPNYGYTF TRBV28 - many TRBJ1-2
TGCAGTGCTATAGGCCGGAATAATTCACCCCTCCACTTT CSAIGRNNSPLHF TRBV20-1 - few TRBJ1-6
TGTGCCAGCAGTGTATCAGGGCTAAGCTTATACTTC CASSVSGLSLYF TRBV12-3/TRBV12-4 - many TRBJ2-7
TGTGCCAGCAGCCGTACGGGCGGTACCTACGAGCAGTACTTC CASSRTGGTYEQYF TRBV5-6 - - TRBJ2-7
TGTGCCACCAGTGATTTTGTGGCAGGGACGAACACCGGGGAGCTGTTTTTT CATSDFVAGTNTGELFF TRBV24-1 - - TRBJ2-2
TGTGCCAGCAGTTCTTTCCCCTCGGGGGTCACAGATACGCAGTATTTT CASSSFPSGVTDTQYF TRBV7-8 - - TRBJ2-3
TGTGCTAGTGCCCTCTTGGAGGGGGGTGAGCAGTACTTC CASALLEGGEQYF TRBV12-5 - many TRBJ2-7
TGTGCCACCGGGGGACTAGAAGCCCACGAGCAGTACTTC CATGGLEAHEQYF TRBV15 TRBD2 many TRBJ2-7
TGTGCCAGCAGCGGACGGACAGGGGGTATAGAGACCCAGTACTTC CASSGRTGGIETQYF TRBV5-4 TRBD1 few TRBJ2-5
TGTGCCAGCAGTTCCCCGGGACGGCTCTACGAGCAGTACTTC CASSSPGRLYEQYF TRBV28 - many TRBJ2-7
TGTGCCAGCAGTGTCAGCAGCGACAGGACTGAAGCTTTCTTT CASSVSSDRTEAFF TRBV2 - - TRBJ1-1
TGTGCCAGCACTGATCGGGAGCGGGCGGGCTATGGCTACACCTTC CASTDRERAGYGYTF TRBV6-1 - many TRBJ1-2
TGCAGCCGCGCCGGGACACTAGAAGCTTTCTTT CSRAGTLEAFF TRBV29-1 - - TRBJ1-1
TGTGCCAGCAGCTCCCCAAGGGGGGTTAATTCACCCCTCCACTTT CASSSPRGVNSPLHF TRBV28 - many TRBJ1-6
TGTGCCAGCAGCCACAAGTTGGGCGGGATACCTGAGCAGTTCTTC CASSHKLGGIPEQFF TRBV28 - few TRBJ2-1
TGCAGTGCCCCACAGGGGGGCAAAAACATTCAGTACTTC CSAPQGGKNIQYF TRBV20-1 TRBD1 many TRBJ2-4
TGTGCCAGCAGTTTGCCCGGACTAGCGGCAGAGACCCAGTACTTC CASSLPGLAAETQYF TRBV28 TRBD2 - TRBJ2-5
TGTGCCTGGAAGGTTTTTAACACCATATATTTT CAWKVFNTIYF TRBV30 - few TRBJ1-3
TGTGCCAGCAGCCAGGTCGGGAGGTCCCACGAGCAGTACTTC CASSQVGRSHEQYF TRBV3-1 TRBD2 many TRBJ2-7
TGTGCCAGCTCACCACTTTCGGACGGATCCTACGAGCAGTACTTC CASSPLSDGSYEQYF TRBV18 - - TRBJ2-7
TGTGCCACCAGCAGAGATCGGGCCGGGGAGCTGTTTTTT CATSRDRAGELFF TRBV15 - - TRBJ2-2
TGCAGTGCCGCACGGGGAGACAACGAGCAGTACTTC CSAARGDNEQYF TRBV20-1 - few TRBJ2-7
TGTGCCAGCAGCAAAGCGGGTTACGAGCAGTACTTC CASSKAGYEQYF TRBV28 - many TRBJ2-7
TGCGCCAGCAGCCAAGGGAGGGGACTAGCTTTGGAGACCCAGTACTTC CASSQGRGLALETQYF TRBV4-1 TRBD2 - TRBJ2-5
TGTGCCAGCAGCCGAAGGAGGGGCACCGGGGAGCTGTTTTTT CASSRRRGTGELFF TRBV3-1 - many TRBJ2-2
TGTGCCAGCACAATAGCGGGAGGTCGCACCGGGGAGCTGTTTTTT CASTIAGGRTGELFF TRBV6-1 TRBD2 - TRBJ2-2
TGTGCCAGCAGCCAAGACCCGAGACTAGTCCCCTATTACGAGCAGTACTTC CASSQDPRLVPYYEQYF TRBV3-1 - - TRBJ2-7
TGTGCCAGCAGTTTAGATTGGGGGGCAAATCAGCCCCAGCATTTT CASSLDWGANQPQHF TRBV12-3/TRBV12-4 - many TRBJ1-5
TGCAGTGTAAAAAAGACAGGGGAAAATCTCAATCAGCCCCAGCATTTT CSVKKTGENLNQPQHF TRBV20-1 TRBD1 - TRBJ1-5
TGTGCCAGCAGCTCCCGGGACAGGGGAGGGCAGTACTTC CASSSRDRGGQYF TRBV7-9 TRBD1 - TRBJ2-7
TGTGCCAGCAGTTTAGGCAGGGCAGGCTACGAGCAGTACTTC CASSLGRAGYEQYF TRBV28 - many TRBJ2-7
TGTGCCAGCAGTGAATGGGGAAGGGGCAATCAGCCCCAGCATTTT CASSEWGRGNQPQHF TRBV2 - many TRBJ1-5
TGTGCCAGCAGTGAAGTAGACTACCAAGAGACCCAGTACTTC CASSEVDYQETQYF TRBV6-1 - many TRBJ2-5
TGTGCCAGCAGCCTAGGAGACAGCCAAGAGACCCAGTACTTC CASSLGDSQETQYF TRBV27 - many TRBJ2-5